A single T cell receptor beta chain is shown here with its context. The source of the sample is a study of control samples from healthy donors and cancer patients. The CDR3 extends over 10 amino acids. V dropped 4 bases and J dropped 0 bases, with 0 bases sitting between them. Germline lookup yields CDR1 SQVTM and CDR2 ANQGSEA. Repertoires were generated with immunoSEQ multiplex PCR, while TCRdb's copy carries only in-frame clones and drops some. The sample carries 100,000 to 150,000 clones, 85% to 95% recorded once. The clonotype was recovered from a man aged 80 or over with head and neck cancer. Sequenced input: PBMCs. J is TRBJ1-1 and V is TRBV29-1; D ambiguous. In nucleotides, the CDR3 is TGCAGCGTTGTGAACACTGAAGCTTTCTTT. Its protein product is CSVVNTEAFF. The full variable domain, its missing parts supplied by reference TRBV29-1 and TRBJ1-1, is SAVISQKPSRDICQRGTSLTIQCQVDSQVTMMFWYRQQPGQSLTLIATANQGSEATYESGFVIDKFPISRPNLTFSTLTVSNMSPEDSSIYLCSVVNTEAFFGQGTRLTVV.